Here is one T cell receptor (beta chain) with its context. The data belong to a study of blood T cell repertoires in COVID-19. Study summary: Spain, Italy and the United States supplied samples that represented acute and convalescent COVID-19. Sample material is recorded as cDNA or gDNA derived from T cells, B-cell-depleted T cells, or PBMCs.

Trimming removed 5 bases from V and 2 bases from J; junction bases left unmatched: 6. CDR1 and CDR2 from the germline V gene are KGHDR and SFDVKD. The CDR3 is 15 residues long. Source study methods: Reference gene primer amplification gave nucleated cell count estimates. Clones were sequenced by immunoSEQ multiplex PCR, and TCRdb holds only the in-frame ones, with some missing. V and J calls and clone size are as listed in that table; D and trimming were resolved from the DNA. Among around 180,000 clones listed, approximately 90% were seen once. The sample comprised peripheral blood. The genes are TRBV24-1 and TRBJ2-3, with 7 bases matching TRBD2. The receptor was derived from a woman aged 30 to 39 with acute or convalescent COVID-19. The CDR3 DNA is TGTGCCACCAGTGCTAGCGGCCAATACACAGATACGCAGTATTTT. The encoded protein is CATSASGQYTDTQYF.